One and the same sample provided the 17 T cell receptor beta chains below, sequenced in a study of PD-1 blockade in classical Hodgkin lymphoma (dated by TCRdb to the early 2020s). The time point label, as the study defines it: cycle 1 day 1 (C1D1), immediately before nivolumab initiation. Every trial patient had relapsed following autologous stem cell transplantation, and prior brentuximab vedotin exposure was what differed among cohorts A, B and C. To prepare the library, the immunoSEQ multiplex PCR assay was applied. TCRdb stores this immuneACCESS table with in-frame sequences only. Part of the clones is absent; in the studies checked, under half of the shortfall reflects unresolved V genes, and no reason is known for the rest. The sample data list some 93,000 clones, and roughly 92% of these were observed just once. The ten biggest clones cover roughly 2.8% of the sample. Sequenced material: peripheral blood mononuclear cells (PBMCs), taken at baseline. The receptors here all came from a human donor with classical Hodgkin lymphoma.

The chain links TRBV18 to TRBJ2-7, with D possibly TRBD2 on 7 matching bases. The CDR3 contains 14 residues. V lost 1 base and J lost 3, with 10 bases in between. Germline CDR1 reads KGHSH; CDR2 reads LQKENI. The CDR3 sequence is CASSPQGGNYEQYF. The CDR3 DNA reads as TGTGCCAGCTCACCACAGGGGGGGAACTACGAGCAGTACTTC.

The chain couples TRBV19 to TRBJ1-1; D is possibly TRBD1 (5 bases). The CDR3 has 16 amino acids. Trimming stripped 3 bases from V and 0 bases from J, with 14 bases between. The germline V gene encodes CDR1 LNHDA and CDR2 SQIVND (reference sequence). CDR3 sequence reads: CASSILTATMNTEAFF. CDR3 DNA sequence: TGTGCCAGTAGTATTCTGACAGCTACAATGAACACTGAAGCTTTCTTT.

This clone was found once. The rearrangement uses TRBV6-5 and TRBJ2-7; 7 nucleotides align to TRBD2. The J segment lost 5 bases and the V segment lost 5 bases, leaving 0 bases of the junction unmatched. Germline lookup yields CDR1 MNHEY and CDR2 SVGAGI. This CDR3 comprises 11 residues. DNA of the CDR3: TGTGCCAGCAGTCGGGGGGACGAGCAGTACTTC. Amino acids: CASSRGDEQYF.

This sequence joins TRBV28 and TRBJ2-1; 8 bases match TRBD1. Looked up from germline, CDR1 is MDHEN and CDR2 is SYDVKM. This CDR3 has 15 amino acids. V was pared by 5 bases and J by 1 base, with 4 bases of the junction left unmatched. The chain's CDR3 is CASSAGQGSYNEQFF. The DNA of the CDR3 is TGTGCCAGCAGTGCCGGACAGGGTTCCTACAATGAGCAGTTCTTC.

V usage is TRBV7-9 and J usage is TRBJ2-3; TRBD2 matches at 9 bases. V was clipped by 1 base and J by 6 bases; unmatched bases: 5. The CDR3 consists of 15 residues. Germline V CDR1 and CDR2: SEHNR, FQNEAQ (reference sequence). CDR3 residues: CASSLVAGAADTQYF. The DNA of the CDR3 is TGTGCCAGCAGCTTAGTAGCGGGAGCAGCGGATACGCAGTATTTT.

As DNA, the CDR3 is TGTGCCAGCAGCGTAGGGCCCAGGGAGGTTAGAGAGACCCAGTACTTC. Translation gives CASSVGPREVRETQYF. The chain combines TRBV9 with TRBJ2-5, with D tentatively TRBD2 (6 bases). V lost 0 bases and J 4 bases, leaving 16 bases between the germline ends. There are 16 residues in the CDR3. Germline lookup yields CDR1 SGDLS and CDR2 YYNGEE.

This chain connects TRBV5-5 to TRBJ1-1; a weak D match, TRBD1 (5 bases). V lost 3 bases, J lost 5 bases, and 26 bases lay in between. CDR3 size: 18 residues. Germline V CDR1 and CDR2: SGHKS, YYEKEE (reference sequence). The CDR3 here is CASSSIGHLRGAETEAFF. The CDR3 DNA reads TGTGCCAGCAGCTCGATCGGCCACCTCCGGGGCGCGGAGACTGAAGCTTTCTTT.

This clone was seen a single time. J is TRBJ1-5 and V is TRBV4-1; tentative D call: TRBD1 (5 bases). The V gene's germline CDR1 is MGHRA and CDR2 YSYEKL. This CDR3 has 15 residues. Trimming took off 0 bases at V and 9 bases at J, with 15 bases between the two ends. The CDR3 reads CASSQDQGLERPQHF. The CDR3 DNA reads TGCGCCAGCAGCCAAGATCAGGGCCTAGAGAGGCCCCAGCATTTT.

This sequence joins TRBV11-2 and TRBJ2-2; D might be TRBD2 (5 bases). Between the trimmed V and J ends, which lost 4 bases and 6 bases, there was a span of 15 bases. This CDR3 has 15 residues. Germline CDR1 and CDR2: SGHAT and FQNNGV. The CDR3 DNA reads as TGTGCCAGCAGCTCTCTATTAGGAGGCGCCGGGGAGCTGTTTTTT. Its protein is CASSSLLGGAGELFF.

The rearrangement joins TRBV7-9 to TRBJ2-5, with 8 bases aligning to TRBD2. The germline V gene has CDR1 SEHNR and CDR2 FQNEAQ (reference sequence). The trim removed 0 bases at V and 5 bases at J, leaving 11 bases unmatched. The length of the CDR3 is 17 residues. The CDR3 coding sequence is TGTGCCAGCAGCTTAGCGCTGTCGGCGGGAGGACGGGAGACCCAGTACTTC. Its protein is CASSLALSAGGRETQYF.

This clone occurred once. J is TRBJ2-7 and V is TRBV4-1; 9 bases agree with TRBD2. Germline trimming cut 2 bases from V and 3 bases from J; bases unmatched to any gene: 5. CDR3 length: 15 residues. CDR1 is MGHRA and CDR2 is YSYEKL in the germline V gene. The CDR3 spells CASSQTGTSHYEQYF. The CDR3, as DNA: TGCGCCAGCAGCCAAACGGGGACTAGCCACTACGAGCAGTACTTC.

This clone was found once. The CDR3 sequence: CASSQDKRGEGYTF. As DNA, the CDR3 is TGCGCCAGCAGCCAAGATAAGAGGGGTGAGGGCTACACCTTC. This chain uses TRBV4-1 with TRBJ1-2, with a weak D call TRBD1 (5 bases). The germline CDR1 and CDR2 sequences are MGHRA and YSYEKL. Between the trimmed V and J ends, which lost 0 bases and 8 bases, there was a span of 13 bases. This CDR3 spans 14 amino acids.

The J gene is TRBJ2-7, the V gene TRBV7-6, with D unclear. Germline V CDR1 and CDR2: SGHVS, FNYEAQ. This CDR3 contains 14 residues. Trimming removed 6 bases at V and 2 bases at J, with 14 bases between. The CDR3 spells CASSRGPRTYEQYF. The CDR3 nucleotides are TGTGCCAGCAGTCGCGGCCCGAGAACCTACGAGCAGTACTTC.

The table lists this clone with a few counts. The chain has TRBV14 and TRBJ1-1; possibly TRBD1 for D (6 bases). Germline CDR1 reads SGHDN; CDR2 reads FVKESK. V was shortened by 6 bases and J by 0 bases, with 11 bases between the two germline ends. The CDR3 is made up of 14 amino acids. CDR3 bases: TGTGCCAGCAGGATGGACAGCCTGAACACTGAAGCTTTCTTT. Its protein product is CASRMDSLNTEAFF.

This chain connects TRBV27 to TRBJ2-4; 10 bases are a match to TRBD1. The length of the CDR3 is 13 residues. V was clipped by 7 bases and J by 8 bases; unmatched bases: 5. Germline assignment: CDR1 MNHEY and CDR2 SMNVEV (reference sequence). The chain's CDR3 is CASTDRGRDIQYF. The CDR3 bases are TGTGCCAGCACCGACAGGGGGCGGGACATTCAGTACTTC.

The chain links TRBV7-2 to TRBJ1-2; 9 bases are a match to TRBD1. Per germline, CDR1 SGHTA and CDR2 FQGNSA. CDR3 length: 16 residues. V was clipped by 5 bases and J by 8 bases; unmatched bases: 15. CDR3 region: CASSLRAQQGAGGYTF. CDR3 bases: TGTGCCAGCAGCCTCAGGGCGCAACAGGGGGCCGGGGGCTACACCTTC.

The DNA for the CDR3 is TGTGCCAGCAGTGAATGGGGGGAGGCGGACACCATATATTTT. Translated: CASSEWGEADTIYF. The chain has TRBV25-1 and TRBJ1-3, with a tentative D call TRBD1 (5 bases). This CDR3 contains 14 residues. CDR1 and CDR2 (germline): MGHDK, SYGVNS. The ends were cut back, 1 base at V and 8 bases at J, with 12 bases in the middle. The full variable domain, its missing parts supplied by reference TRBV25-1 and TRBJ1-3, is EADIYQTPRYLVIGTGKKITLECSQTMGHDKMYWYQQDPGMELHLIHYSYGVNSTEKGDLSSESTVSRIRTEHFPLTLESARPSHTSQYLCASSEWGEADTIYFGEGSWLTVV.